The 11 T cell receptor beta chains below come from one sample, sequenced in a study of T cells in Graves' hyperthyroidism and ophthalmopathy. RNA transcripts yielded amplified TCR beta CDR3 regions. TCR CDR3 underwent first-round RT-PCR with the HTBI primer set. TCRdb re-derived calls from the multiplex PCR reads in MiXCR, one entry per CDR3 protein. Among about 720,000 distinct CDR3 sequences listed, roughly 15% were seen once. The sample was blood. The receptor set was obtained from a man between 18 and 29 years old with Graves' hyperthyroidism.

The chain is built from TRBV5-1 and TRBJ2-7; D is ambiguous. Germline CDR1 SGHRS, CDR2 YFSETQ. This CDR3 is 14 amino acids long. With 5 bases removed from V and 2 bases from J, the gap between germline ends came to 14 bases. The CDR3 is CASRSQQSTYEQYF. The DNA of the CDR3 is TGCGCCAGCAGGTCCCAGCAGTCAACCTACGAGCAGTACTTC.

This clonotype was seen ten or more times. V usage is TRBV29-1 and J usage is TRBJ2-3; D call uncertain. In germline, CDR1 is SQVTM, CDR2 ANQGSEA. CDR3 length: 11 residues. Trimming left V 7 bases short and J 2 bases short, with 7 bases between. The CDR3 protein is CSARNTDTQYF. The CDR3 bases are TGCAGCGCCCGGAACACAGATACGCAGTATTTT.

This clonotype was counted ten times or more. The chain has TRBV2 and TRBJ1-1, with TRBD1 matching over 11 bases. From germline, CDR1 is SNHLY and CDR2 FYNNEI. The trim removed 6 bases at V and 5 bases at J, leaving 5 bases unmatched. CDR3 size: 14 residues. The DNA for the CDR3 is TGTGCCAGCAGCATCGGGACAGGGGGAACTGAAGCTTTCTTT. Its protein product is CASSIGTGGTEAFF.

The chain links TRBV5-5 to TRBJ1-1; 9 positions match TRBD1. Trimming at V came to 4 bases and at J to 13 bases, leaving 8 bases not matched to a gene. This CDR3 spans 12 amino acids. Germline V gives CDR1 SGHKS, CDR2 YYEKEE (reference sequence). The CDR3 loop is CASSNDRGEDFF. The CDR3, as DNA: TGTGCCAGCAGCAATGACAGGGGGGAGGATTTCTTT.

This clonotype was recorded many times. This rearrangement joins TRBV5-5 to TRBJ2-5; D is possibly TRBD1 or TRBD2 (5 bases each). CDR3 length: 13 residues. The V end lost 5 bases, the J end lost 5 bases, and 13 bases lay between the germline ends. Germline V gives CDR1 SGHKS, CDR2 YYEKEE (reference sequence). CDR3 DNA sequence: TGTGCCAGCAGTTCCGGGACCTGGGAGACCCAGTACTTC. Translated: CASSSGTWETQYF.

This clonotype was seen more than once but under ten times. The CDR3 bases are TGTGCCAGCAGCTCCTTTGGAGGGAGGGCCGCCTACGAGCAGTACTTC. Protein product: CASSSFGGRAAYEQYF. J is TRBJ2-7 and V is TRBV27; the match to TRBD2 covers 7 bases. Germline trimming cut 6 bases from V and 2 bases from J; bases unmatched to any gene: 13. This CDR3 has 16 residues. Germline CDR1 and CDR2: MNHEY and SMNVEV (reference sequence).

V is TRBV4-3 and J is TRBJ2-1; 11 nucleotides line up with TRBD2. Germline CDR1 is LGHNA and CDR2 is YSLEER. The ends lost 1 base at V and 9 bases at J; junction bases unmatched: 14. This CDR3 is 18 amino acids long. DNA for the CDR3: TGCGCCAGCAGCCAAGTAGAAGGAATAGCGGGAGGGCCCAGTGAGCAGTTCTTC. This translates into CASSQVEGIAGGPSEQFF.

This chain joins TRBV20-1 and TRBJ1-5; D is perhaps TRBD1 (5 bases). Trimming removed 0 bases from V and 3 bases from J, with 9 bases in between. Germline lookup yields CDR1 DFQATT and CDR2 SNEGSKA (reference sequence). The CDR3 extends over 14 amino acids. In nucleotides, the CDR3 is TGCAGTGCTAGAGAGGGGACCAACAATCAGCCCCAGCATTTT. Encoded protein: CSAREGTNNQPQHF.

This clonotype was found a few times. The chain links TRBV7-2 to TRBJ2-3, with 8 bases that match TRBD1. The CDR3 is made up of 16 amino acids. In germline, CDR1 is SGHTA, CDR2 FQGNSA. V was pared by 2 bases and J by 3 bases, with 7 bases of the junction left unmatched. The CDR3 region has the DNA TGTGCCAGCAGCTTAACCCGGGACAGGATAACAGATACGCAGTATTTT. This gives the protein CASSLTRDRITDTQYF.

The table lists this clonotype with a count of one. At one end, the junction sequence differs from germline, possibly due to a read error. The chain employs TRBV5-8 and TRBJ2-1; TRBD2 agrees at 11 bases. Germline V gene lookup returns CDR1 SGHTS and CDR2 YDEGEE. The CDR3 length is 15 residues. The CDR3 here is CASSTGLAVYNEQLF. The CDR3 DNA sequence: TGTGCCAGCAGCACGGGACTAGCGGTTTACAATGAGCAGCTCTTC.

The chain is built from TRBV7-6 and TRBJ2-1, with TRBD1 matching 7 bases. There are 15 residues in the CDR3. The trim removed 4 bases at V and 0 bases at J, leaving 3 bases unmatched. Per the germline V gene, CDR1 is SGHVS and CDR2 is FNYEAQ. The CDR3 region has the DNA TGTGCCAGCAGCTCACGGGACAGCTCCTACAATGAGCAGTTCTTC. It is translated as CASSSRDSSYNEQFF.